One T cell receptor beta chain is described in this entry. One end of the junction is discordant with germline, which a read error may explain. A sample-barcoded 5' primer and a J-beta primer mix were used in a second PCR of roughly 6 to 12 cycles. TCRdb reprocessed the 5' RACE reads via MiXCR and lists one record per CDR3 protein. The sample has hundreds of thousands of distinct CDR3 sequences, approximately 44% seen once; the top ten hold about 21%. The sample originates from a study of blood T cells in healthy people across ages. The CDR3 extends over 18 amino acids. Per germline, CDR1 DFQATT and CDR2 SNEGSKA (reference sequence).

This TCR derives from a man aged 55-75 years in good health. The sample taken for sequencing was blood. This chain uses TRBV20-1 with TRBJ1-2, with D possibly matching TRBD1 (5 bases). The CDR3 DNA sequence: TGCAGTGCTAGTACAAACCCGGGGGAGGCGGGTACTAACTATGGCCACACCTTC. This codes for CSASTNPGEAGTNYGHTF.